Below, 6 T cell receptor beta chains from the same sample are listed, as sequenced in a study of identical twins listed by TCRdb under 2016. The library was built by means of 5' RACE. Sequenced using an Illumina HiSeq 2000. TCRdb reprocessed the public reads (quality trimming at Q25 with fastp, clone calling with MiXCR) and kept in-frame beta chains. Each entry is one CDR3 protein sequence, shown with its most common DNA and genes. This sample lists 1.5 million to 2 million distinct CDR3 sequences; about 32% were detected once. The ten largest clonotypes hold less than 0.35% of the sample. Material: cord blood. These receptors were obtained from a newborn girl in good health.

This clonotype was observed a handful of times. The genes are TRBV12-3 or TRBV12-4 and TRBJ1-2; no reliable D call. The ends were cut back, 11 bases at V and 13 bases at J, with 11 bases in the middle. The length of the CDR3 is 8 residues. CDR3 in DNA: TGTGCCCCGACCCTCTCCACCTTC. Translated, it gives CAPTLSTF.

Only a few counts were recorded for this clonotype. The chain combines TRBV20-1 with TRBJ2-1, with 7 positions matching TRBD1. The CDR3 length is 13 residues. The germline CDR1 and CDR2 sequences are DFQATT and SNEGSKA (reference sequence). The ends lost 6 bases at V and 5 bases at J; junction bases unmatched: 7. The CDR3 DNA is TGCAGTGCCGGGACAGTCGGAAACAATGAGCAGTTCTTC. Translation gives CSAGTVGNNEQFF.

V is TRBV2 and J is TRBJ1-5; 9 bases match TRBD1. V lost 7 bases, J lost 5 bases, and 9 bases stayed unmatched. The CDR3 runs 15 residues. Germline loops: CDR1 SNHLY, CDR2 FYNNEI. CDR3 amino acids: CASMGLDRGHQPQHF. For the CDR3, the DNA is TGTGCCAGCATGGGGTTGGACAGGGGCCATCAGCCCCAGCATTTT.

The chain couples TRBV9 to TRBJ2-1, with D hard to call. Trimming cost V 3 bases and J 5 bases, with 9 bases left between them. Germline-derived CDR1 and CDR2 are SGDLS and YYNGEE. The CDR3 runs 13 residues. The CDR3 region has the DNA TGTGCCAGCAGCGGTGTTGGGGACAATGAGCAGTTCTTC. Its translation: CASSGVGDNEQFF.

CDR3 in amino acids: CSADWGAGTEAFF. CDR3 DNA sequence: TGCAGTGCTGACTGGGGGGCTGGGACTGAAGCTTTCTTT. The chain carries TRBV20-1 and TRBJ1-1, with a possible D match to TRBD1 (6 bases). Germline V lookup: CDR1 DFQATT, CDR2 SNEGSKA (reference sequence). The V end lost 5 bases, the J end lost 5 bases, and 15 bases lay between the germline ends. This CDR3 spans 13 amino acids.

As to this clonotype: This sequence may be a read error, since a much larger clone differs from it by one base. The CDR3 loop is CANSENRGETQYF. CDR3 in DNA: TGTGCCAACAGCGAAAACAGGGGCGAGACCCAGTACTTC. The chain is built from TRBV6-2 or TRBV6-3 and TRBJ2-5; 7 nucleotides match TRBD1. The trim removed 10 bases at V and 5 bases at J, leaving 10 bases unmatched. From germline, CDR1 is MNHEY and CDR2 SVGEGT. The CDR3 loop spans 13 amino acids.